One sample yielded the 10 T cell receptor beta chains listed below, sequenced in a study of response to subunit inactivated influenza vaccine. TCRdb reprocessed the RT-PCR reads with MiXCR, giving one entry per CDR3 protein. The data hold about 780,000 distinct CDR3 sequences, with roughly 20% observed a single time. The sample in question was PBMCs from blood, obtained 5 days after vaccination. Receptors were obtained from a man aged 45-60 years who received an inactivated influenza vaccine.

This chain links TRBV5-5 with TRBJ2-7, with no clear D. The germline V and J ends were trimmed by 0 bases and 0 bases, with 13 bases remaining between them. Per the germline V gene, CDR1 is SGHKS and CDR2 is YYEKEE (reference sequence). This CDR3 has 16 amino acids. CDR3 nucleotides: TGTGCCAGCAGCTTGGCCTCCACAGTTAGCTCCTACGAGCAGTACTTC. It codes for CASSLASTVSSYEQYF.

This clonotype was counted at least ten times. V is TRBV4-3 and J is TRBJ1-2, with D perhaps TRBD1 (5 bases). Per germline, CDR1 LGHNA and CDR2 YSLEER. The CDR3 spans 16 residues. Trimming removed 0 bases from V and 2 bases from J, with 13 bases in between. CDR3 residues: CASSQEVLQGNYGYTF. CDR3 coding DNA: TGCGCCAGCAGCCAAGAGGTACTCCAGGGAAACTATGGCTACACCTTC.

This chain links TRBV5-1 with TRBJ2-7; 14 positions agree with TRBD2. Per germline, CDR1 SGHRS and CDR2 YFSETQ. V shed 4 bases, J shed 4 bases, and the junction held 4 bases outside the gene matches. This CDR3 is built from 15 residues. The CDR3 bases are TGCGCCAGCAGCGCCGGGACTAGCGGGGGATACGAGCAGTACTTC. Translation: CASSAGTSGGYEQYF.

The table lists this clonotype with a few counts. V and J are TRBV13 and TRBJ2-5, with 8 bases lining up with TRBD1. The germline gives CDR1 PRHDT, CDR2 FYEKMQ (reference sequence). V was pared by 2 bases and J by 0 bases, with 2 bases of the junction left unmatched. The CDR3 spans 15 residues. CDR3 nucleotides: TGTGCCAGCAGCTTAAGACAGGGGTACCAAGAGACCCAGTACTTC. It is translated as CASSLRQGYQETQYF.

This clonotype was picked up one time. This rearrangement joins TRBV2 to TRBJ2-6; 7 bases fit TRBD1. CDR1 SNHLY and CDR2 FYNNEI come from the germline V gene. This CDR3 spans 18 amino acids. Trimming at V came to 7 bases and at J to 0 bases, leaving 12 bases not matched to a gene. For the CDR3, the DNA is TGTGCCAGCACCTCTTCCAGGGGGTGGGACTCTGGGGCCAACGTCCTGACTTTC. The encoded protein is CASTSSRGWDSGANVLTF.

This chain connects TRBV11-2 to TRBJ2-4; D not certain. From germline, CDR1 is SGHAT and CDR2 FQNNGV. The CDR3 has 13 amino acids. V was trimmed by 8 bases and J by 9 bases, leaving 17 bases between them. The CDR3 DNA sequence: TGTGCCAGCCTGAGTCCCCAGGATAGCATTCAGTACTTC. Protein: CASLSPQDSIQYF.

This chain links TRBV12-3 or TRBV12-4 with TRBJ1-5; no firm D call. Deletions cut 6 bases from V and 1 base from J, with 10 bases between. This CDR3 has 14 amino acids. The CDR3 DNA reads TGTGCCAGCAGGACGACTCTGAGCAATCAGCCCCAGCATTTT. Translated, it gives CASRTTLSNQPQHF.

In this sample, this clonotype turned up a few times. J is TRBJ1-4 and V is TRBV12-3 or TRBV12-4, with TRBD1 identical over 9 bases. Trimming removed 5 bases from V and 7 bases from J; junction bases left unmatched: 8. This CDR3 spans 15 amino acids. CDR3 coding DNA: TGTGCCAGCAGTCCACATCCGGGACAGGGTGAAAAACTGTTTTTT. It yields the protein CASSPHPGQGEKLFF.

The CDR3 is CASSRTGGAEYGYTF. The CDR3 DNA reads TGCGCCAGCAGCCGTACAGGGGGCGCAGAGTATGGCTACACCTTC. V usage is TRBV4-1 and J usage is TRBJ1-2; TRBD1 matches at 9 bases. This CDR3 contains 15 residues. Trimming removed 4 bases from V and 5 bases from J; junction bases left unmatched: 8. Germline V gives CDR1 MGHRA, CDR2 YSYEKL.

CDR3 nucleotide sequence: TGTGCCAGCAGCCCCAGACTAGCGGGGATCAATGAGCAGTTCTTC. Amino acids: CASSPRLAGINEQFF. V and J are TRBV7-8 and TRBJ2-1; 11 bases fit TRBD2. The junction had 6 bases not matched to a gene; V was cut back by 5 bases and J by 6 bases. This CDR3 region has 15 residues. The germline gives CDR1 SGHVS, CDR2 FQNEAQ.